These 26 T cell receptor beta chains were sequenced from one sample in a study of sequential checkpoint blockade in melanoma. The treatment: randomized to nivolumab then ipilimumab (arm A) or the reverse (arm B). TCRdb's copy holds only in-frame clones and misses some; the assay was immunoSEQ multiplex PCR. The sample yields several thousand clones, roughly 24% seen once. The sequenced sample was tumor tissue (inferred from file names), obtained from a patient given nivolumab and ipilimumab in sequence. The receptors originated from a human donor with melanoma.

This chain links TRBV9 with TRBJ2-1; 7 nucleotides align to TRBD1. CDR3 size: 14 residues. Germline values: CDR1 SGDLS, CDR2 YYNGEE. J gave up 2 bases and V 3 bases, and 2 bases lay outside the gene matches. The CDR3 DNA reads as TGTGCCAGCAGCGGACAGGGCACCTACAATGAGCAGTTCTTC. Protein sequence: CASSGQGTYNEQFF.

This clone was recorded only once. CDR3 protein: CASSISGSIYGYTF. In nucleotides, the CDR3 is TGTGCCAGTAGTATATCGGGCAGCATCTATGGCTACACCTTC. The gene calls are TRBV19 and TRBJ1-2; D not resolved. Germline V lookup: CDR1 LNHDA, CDR2 SQIVND (reference sequence). Deletions cut 2 bases from V and 4 bases from J, with 11 bases between. The CDR3 covers 14 residues.

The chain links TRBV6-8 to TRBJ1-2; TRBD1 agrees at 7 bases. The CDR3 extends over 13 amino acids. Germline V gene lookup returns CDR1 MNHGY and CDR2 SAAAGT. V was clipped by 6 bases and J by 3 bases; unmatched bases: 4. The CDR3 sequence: CASSRGGDYGYTF. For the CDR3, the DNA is TGTGCCAGCAGCCGAGGGGGCGACTATGGCTACACCTTC.

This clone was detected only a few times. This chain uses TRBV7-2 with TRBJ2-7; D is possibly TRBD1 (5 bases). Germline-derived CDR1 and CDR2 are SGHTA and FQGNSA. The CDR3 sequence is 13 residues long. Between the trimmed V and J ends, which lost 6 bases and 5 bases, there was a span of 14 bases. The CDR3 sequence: CASRSGNMDEQYF. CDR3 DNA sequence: TGTGCCAGCAGGTCAGGGAATATGGACGAGCAGTACTTC.

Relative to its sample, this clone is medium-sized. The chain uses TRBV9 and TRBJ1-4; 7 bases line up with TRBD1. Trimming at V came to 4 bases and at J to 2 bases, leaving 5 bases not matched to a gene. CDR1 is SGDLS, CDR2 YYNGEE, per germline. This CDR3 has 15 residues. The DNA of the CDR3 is TGTGCCAGCAGCAAGGGGGGACAGACTAATGAAAAACTGTTTTTT. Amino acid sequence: CASSKGGQTNEKLFF.

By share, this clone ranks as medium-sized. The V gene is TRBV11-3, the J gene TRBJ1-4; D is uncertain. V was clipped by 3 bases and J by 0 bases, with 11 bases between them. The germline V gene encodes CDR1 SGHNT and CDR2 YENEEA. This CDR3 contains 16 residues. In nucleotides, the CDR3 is TGTGCCAGCAGCTTTCAACGGATCTCAACTAATGAAAAACTGTTTTTT. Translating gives CASSFQRISTNEKLFF. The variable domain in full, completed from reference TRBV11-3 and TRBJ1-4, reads EAGVVQSPRYKIIEKKQPVAFWCNPISGHNTLYWYLQNLGQGPELLIRYENEEAVDDSQLPKDRFSAERLKGVDSTLKIQPAELGDSAVYLCASSFQRISTNEKLFFGSGTQLSVL.

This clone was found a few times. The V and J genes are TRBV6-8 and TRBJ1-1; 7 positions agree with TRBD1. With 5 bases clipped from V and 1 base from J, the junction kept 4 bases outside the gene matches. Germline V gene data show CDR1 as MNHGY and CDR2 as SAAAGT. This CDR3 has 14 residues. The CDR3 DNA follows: TGTGCCAGCAGTACCCGGGACAGGAACACTGAAGCTTTCTTT. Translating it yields CASSTRDRNTEAFF.

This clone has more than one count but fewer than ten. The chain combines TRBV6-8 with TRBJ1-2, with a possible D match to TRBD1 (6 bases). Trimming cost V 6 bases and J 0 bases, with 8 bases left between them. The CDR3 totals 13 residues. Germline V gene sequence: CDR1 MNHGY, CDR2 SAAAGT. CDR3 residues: CASSQGTNYGYTF. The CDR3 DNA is TGTGCCAGCAGCCAGGGGACTAACTATGGCTACACCTTC.

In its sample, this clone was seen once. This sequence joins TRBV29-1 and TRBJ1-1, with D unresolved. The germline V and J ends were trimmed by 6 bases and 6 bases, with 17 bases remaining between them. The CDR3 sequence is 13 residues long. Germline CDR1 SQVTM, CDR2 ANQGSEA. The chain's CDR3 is CSVKKGVLAEAFF. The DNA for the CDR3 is TGCAGCGTGAAGAAGGGAGTTCTGGCTGAAGCTTTCTTT.

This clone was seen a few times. CDR3 in amino acids: CASSQTVGNTIYF. The CDR3 bases are TGTGCCAGCAGCCAAACGGTGGGAAACACCATATATTTT. The chain couples TRBV7-2 to TRBJ1-3; no reliable D call. This CDR3 has 13 amino acids. Germline CDR1 reads SGHTA; CDR2 reads FQGNSA. Trimming removed 5 bases at V and 4 bases at J, with 9 bases between.

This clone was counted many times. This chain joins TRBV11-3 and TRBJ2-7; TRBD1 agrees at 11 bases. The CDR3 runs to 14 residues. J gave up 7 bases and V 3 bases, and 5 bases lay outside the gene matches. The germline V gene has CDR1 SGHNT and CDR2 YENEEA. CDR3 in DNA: TGTGCCAGCAGCTTGCACGGGACAGGGGGAGAGCAGTACTTC. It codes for CASSLHGTGGEQYF.

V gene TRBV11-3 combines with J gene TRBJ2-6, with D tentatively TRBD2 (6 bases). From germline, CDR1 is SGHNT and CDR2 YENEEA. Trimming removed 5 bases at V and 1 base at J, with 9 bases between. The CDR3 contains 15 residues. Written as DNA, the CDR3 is TGTGCCAGCAGCCTTGGGGGGTCTGGGGCCAACGTCCTGACTTTC. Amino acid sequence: CASSLGGSGANVLTF.

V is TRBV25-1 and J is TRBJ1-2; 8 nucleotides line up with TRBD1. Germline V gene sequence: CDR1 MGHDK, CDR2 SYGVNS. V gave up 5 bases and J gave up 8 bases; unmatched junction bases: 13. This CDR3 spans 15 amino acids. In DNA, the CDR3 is TGTGCCAGCAGTTCCGGGACAGGTAGTATAGAAGGCTACACCTTC. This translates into CASSSGTGSIEGYTF.

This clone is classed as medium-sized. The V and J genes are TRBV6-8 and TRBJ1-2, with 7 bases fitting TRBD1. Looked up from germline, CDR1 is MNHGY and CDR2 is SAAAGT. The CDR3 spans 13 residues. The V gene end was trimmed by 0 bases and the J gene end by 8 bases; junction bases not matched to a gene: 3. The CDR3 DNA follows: TGTGCCAGCAGTTACTCGAGGGGGCAAGGCTACACCTTC. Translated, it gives CASSYSRGQGYTF.

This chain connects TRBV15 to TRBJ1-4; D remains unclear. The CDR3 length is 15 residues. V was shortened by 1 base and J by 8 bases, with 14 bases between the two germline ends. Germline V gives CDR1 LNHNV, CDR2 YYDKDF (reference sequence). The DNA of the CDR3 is TGTGCCACCAGCAGAGGGGGTCGCGCGGAGGAAAAACTGTTTTTT. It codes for CATSRGGRAEEKLFF.

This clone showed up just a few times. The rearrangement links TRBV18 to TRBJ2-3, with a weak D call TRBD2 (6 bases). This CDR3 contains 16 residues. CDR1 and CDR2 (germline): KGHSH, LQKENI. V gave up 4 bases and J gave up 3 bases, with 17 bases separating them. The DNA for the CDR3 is TGTGCCAGCTCACGGGGGACTCGCGGACAAACAGATACGCAGTATTTT. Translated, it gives CASSRGTRGQTDTQYF.

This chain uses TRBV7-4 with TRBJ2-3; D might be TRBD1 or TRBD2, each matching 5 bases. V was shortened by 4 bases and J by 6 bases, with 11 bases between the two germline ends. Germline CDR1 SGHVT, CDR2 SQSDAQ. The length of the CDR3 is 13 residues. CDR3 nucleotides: TGTGCCAGCAGCTCCACCGGGGCCGATACGCAGTATTTT. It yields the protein CASSSTGADTQYF. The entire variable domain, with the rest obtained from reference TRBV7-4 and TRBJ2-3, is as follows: GAGVSQSPRYKVAKRGRDVALRCDSISGHVTLYWYRQTLGQGSEVLTYSQSDAQRDKSGRPSGRFSAERPERSVSTLKIQRTEQGDSAVYLCASSSTGADTQYFGPGTRLTVL.

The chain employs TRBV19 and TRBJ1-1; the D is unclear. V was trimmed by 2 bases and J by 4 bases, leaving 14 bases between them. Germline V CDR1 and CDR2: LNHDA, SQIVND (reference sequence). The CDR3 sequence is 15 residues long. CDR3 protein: CASSIWQDSGTEAFF. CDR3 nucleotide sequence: TGTGCCAGTAGTATATGGCAGGACTCGGGCACTGAAGCTTTCTTT.

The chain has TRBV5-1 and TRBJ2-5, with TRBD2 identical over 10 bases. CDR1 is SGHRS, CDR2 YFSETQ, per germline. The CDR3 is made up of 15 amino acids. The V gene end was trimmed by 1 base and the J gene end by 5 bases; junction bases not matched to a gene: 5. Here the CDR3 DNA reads TGCGCCAGCAGCTTGAGCGGGGGGGCCTTGGAGACCCAGTACTTC. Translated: CASSLSGGALETQYF.

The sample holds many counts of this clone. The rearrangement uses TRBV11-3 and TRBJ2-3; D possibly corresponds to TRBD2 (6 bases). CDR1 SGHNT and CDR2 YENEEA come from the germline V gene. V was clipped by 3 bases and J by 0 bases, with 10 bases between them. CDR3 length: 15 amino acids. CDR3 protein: CASSFLGGSTDTQYF. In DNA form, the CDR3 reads TGTGCCAGCAGCTTCCTCGGGGGAAGCACAGATACGCAGTATTTT.

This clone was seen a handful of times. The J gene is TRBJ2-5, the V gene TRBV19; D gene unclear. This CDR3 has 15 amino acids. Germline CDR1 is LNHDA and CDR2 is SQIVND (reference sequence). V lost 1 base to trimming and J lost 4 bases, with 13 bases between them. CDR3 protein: CASSIGAVARETQYF. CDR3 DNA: TGTGCCAGTAGTATAGGGGCAGTGGCGAGAGAGACCCAGTACTTC.

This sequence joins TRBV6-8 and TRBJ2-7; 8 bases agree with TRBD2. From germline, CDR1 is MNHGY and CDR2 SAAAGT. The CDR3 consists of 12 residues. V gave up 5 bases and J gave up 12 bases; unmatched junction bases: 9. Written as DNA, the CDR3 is TGTGCCAGCAGTGCCGGACTAGCCAGGTTGTACTTC. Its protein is CASSAGLARLYF.

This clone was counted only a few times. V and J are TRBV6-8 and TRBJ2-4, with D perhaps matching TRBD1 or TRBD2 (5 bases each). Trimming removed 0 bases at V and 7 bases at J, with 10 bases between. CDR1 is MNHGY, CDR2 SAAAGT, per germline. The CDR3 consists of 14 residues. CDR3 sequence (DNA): TGTGCCAGCAGTTACTCTCCGGGACGGAACATTCAGTACTTC. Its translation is CASSYSPGRNIQYF.

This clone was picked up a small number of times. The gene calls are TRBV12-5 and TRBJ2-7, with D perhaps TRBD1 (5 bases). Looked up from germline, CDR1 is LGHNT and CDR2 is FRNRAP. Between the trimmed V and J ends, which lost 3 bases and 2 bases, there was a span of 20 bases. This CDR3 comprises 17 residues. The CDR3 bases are TGTGCTAGTGGTTTCATTCCGGGCGGCAGGGCGGCCTACGAGCAGTACTTC. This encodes CASGFIPGGRAAYEQYF. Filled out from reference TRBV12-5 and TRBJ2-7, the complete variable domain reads DARVTQTPRHKVTEMGQEVTMRCQPILGHNTVFWYRQTMMQGLELLAYFRNRAPLDDSGMPKDRFSAEMPDATLATLKIQPSEPRDSAVYFCASGFIPGGRAAYEQYFGPGTRLTVT.

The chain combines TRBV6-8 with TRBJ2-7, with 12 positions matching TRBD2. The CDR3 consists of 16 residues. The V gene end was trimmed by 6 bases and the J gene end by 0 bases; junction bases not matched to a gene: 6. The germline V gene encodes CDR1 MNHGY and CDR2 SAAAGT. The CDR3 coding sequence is TGTGCCAGCAGCCTCGGACTAGCGGGGTCCTCCTACGAGCAGTACTTC. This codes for CASSLGLAGSSYEQYF.

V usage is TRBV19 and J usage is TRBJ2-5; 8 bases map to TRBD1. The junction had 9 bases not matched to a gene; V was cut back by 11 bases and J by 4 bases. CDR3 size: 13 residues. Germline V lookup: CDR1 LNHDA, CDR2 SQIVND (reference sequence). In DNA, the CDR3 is TGTGCCGCCGGGACAGGAGTTGGAGAGACCCAGTACTTC. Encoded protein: CAAGTGVGETQYF.